Listed below are T cell receptor beta chains from one sample, sequenced in a study of T cells after yellow fever vaccination. Each CDR3 protein gets one entry after TCRdb re-called the 5' RACE reads with MiXCR. This repertoire shows 550,000 or so distinct CDR3 sequences, over 15% found once; its top ten account for approximately 14%. Sequencing used PBMCs, obtained 15 days after the yellow fever booster vaccination. The receptors come from a man aged 25 to 40 who received the YFV17D yellow fever vaccine. Both conserved end residues are part of each CDR3. D genes are given only for firm matches. Some rows mark clone size as missing; the rest say once, few, many or name a class of expanded clone.

clone_size j_call cdr3_length v_call d_call cdr3_nt cdr3_aa
- TRBJ1-1 14 TRBV20-1 TRBD1 TGCAGTGTTACCGGGGGACAGGTGAACACTGAAGCTTTCTTT CSVTGGQVNTEAFF
- TRBJ2-3 13 TRBV29-1 - TGCAGCGTCCCTTCACTTGGTATCGGTACGCAGTATTTT CSVPSLGIGTQYF
- TRBJ1-5 15 TRBV5-1 - TGCGCCAGCAGCTTGGCCGGGTCTAGCAATACGCCCCAGCATTTT CASSLAGSSNTPQHF
few TRBJ1-6 15 TRBV6-5 - TGTGCCAGCAGTTACTCGAGTACCTATAATTCACCCCTCCACTTT CASSYSSTYNSPLHF
few TRBJ1-2 13 TRBV5-4 - TGTGCCAGCAGCTTGGAAGTGGCTTCTGGCTACACCTTC CASSLEVASGYTF
- TRBJ2-7 11 TRBV29-1 TRBD2 TGCAGCGGCCTAGCGGGAGCGGAGCAGTACTTC CSGLAGAEQYF
few TRBJ2-7 15 TRBV10-3 TRBD2 TGTGCCATCACCATCATTGGTAGCGGGAAAAGCGAGCAGTACTTC CAITIIGSGKSEQYF
few TRBJ2-7 13 TRBV20-1 TRBD1 TGCAGTGCTCTCAGGGGGCTTTCCTACGAGCAGTACTTC CSALRGLSYEQYF
many TRBJ2-2 13 TRBV7-2 - TGTGCCAGCAGTTTGGGACGCACCGGGGAGCTGTTTTTT CASSLGRTGELFF
- TRBJ2-7 14 TRBV18 - TGTGCCAGCTCACCACCGGGGGTTCCCTACGAGCAGTACTTC CASSPPGVPYEQYF
- TRBJ1-6 15 TRBV7-2 - TGTGCCAGCAGCTTAGCTAATGTTGGAAATTCACCCCTCCACTTT CASSLANVGNSPLHF
- TRBJ2-2 14 TRBV4-3 - TGCGCCAGCAGCCCGGACAGCAACACCGGGGAGCTGTTTTTT CASSPDSNTGELFF
few TRBJ2-1 16 TRBV5-1 TRBD2 TGCGCCAGCAGCTTGGTATTAGCGGGACCCTACAATGAGCAGTTCTTC CASSLVLAGPYNEQFF
few TRBJ2-1 14 TRBV6-2/TRBV6-3 - TGTGCCAGCGTGGGCACAGTCACCTACAATGAGCAGTTCTTC CASVGTVTYNEQFF
- TRBJ2-1 15 TRBV2 TRBD2 TGTGCCAGCGAGGGAGCGGGGGTCCTTTACAATGAGCAGTTCTTC CASEGAGVLYNEQFF
- TRBJ1-3 18 TRBV25-1 TRBD1 TGTGCCAGAACCGGACAGGGGGATTTGCAGTCGCAGAGAAACACCATATATTTT CARTGQGDLQSQRNTIYF
- TRBJ2-2 14 TRBV7-2 - TGTGCCAGCAGCTTCATGGCGGGCAACGGGGAGCTGTTTTTT CASSFMAGNGELFF
few TRBJ2-7 13 TRBV3-1 TRBD1 TGTGCCAGCCGGGACAGAGACCTCTACGAGCAGTACTTC CASRDRDLYEQYF
- TRBJ2-1 18 TRBV6-1 TRBD1 TGTGCCAGCAGATCCGGGACAGGTCCTTTTAGCTCCTACAATGAGCAGTTCTTC CASRSGTGPFSSYNEQFF
few TRBJ2-1 15 TRBV12-3/TRBV12-4 TRBD1 TGTGCCAGCAGTTTACCCTCGGGACAGGTCAATGAGCAGTTCTTC CASSLPSGQVNEQFF
many TRBJ2-7 12 TRBV18 - TGTGCCAGCTCGACTACCTCCTACGAGCAGTACTTC CASSTTSYEQYF
few TRBJ2-1 15 TRBV5-1 - TGCGCCAGCAGCTTTGGTCGGGAAACCTACAATGAGCAGTTCTTC CASSFGRETYNEQFF
- TRBJ1-5 14 TRBV18 - TGTGCCAGCTCACCCGACAGTGGCAATCAGCCCCAGCATTTT CASSPDSGNQPQHF
few TRBJ1-3 13 TRBV6-1 - TGTGCCAGCAGTGCTGGGGGAGTCACCACCATATATTTT CASSAGGVTTIYF
- TRBJ2-5 16 TRBV9 - TGTGCCAGCAGCGTAGGAAGCGCCGCGACAGGAGAGACCCAGTACTTC CASSVGSAATGETQYF
few TRBJ2-1 16 TRBV7-2 TRBD2 TGTGCCAGCAGCTCGGGACTAGCGGGAGGAGTCAATGAGCAGTTCTTC CASSSGLAGGVNEQFF
few TRBJ2-2 14 TRBV2 TRBD2 TGTGCCAGCGCCCGGACTAGTAGGACCGGGGAGCTGTTTTTT CASARTSRTGELFF
few TRBJ2-3 14 TRBV11-1 - TGTGCCAGCAGCCTGAACGGAGCCGGGGATACGCAGTATTTT CASSLNGAGDTQYF
- TRBJ1-1 13 TRBV6-4 - TGTGCCAGCAGTGCCGGTGGGGACACTGAAGCTTTCTTT CASSAGGDTEAFF